The present TCR beta chain was sequenced within a study of blood T cell repertoires in COVID-19. Across the study: The study drew acute and convalescent COVID-19 samples from the United States, Italy and Spain.

Germline values: CDR1 SGHKS, CDR2 YYEKEE (reference sequence). The V end lost 2 bases, the J end lost 10 bases, and 12 bases lay between the germline ends. The CDR3 is 12 amino acids. As originally analysed: The assay estimated nucleated cells by amplifying reference gene primers. This table comes from immunoSEQ multiplex PCR, and its TCRdb copy is limited to in-frame clones, with some not included. Clone size and the V and J calls come from that table; the DNA yielded D and trimming. Here the sample spans roughly 330,000 clones, 85% to 90% being singletons. In terms of age and location, participants ranged from roughly 18 to 90 years and lived in about 25 US areas.

The sample consisted of PBMCs or T cells enriched from blood (not recorded which). This clonotype originated in a woman aged 18-29 years who had recovered from COVID-19. The rearrangement uses TRBV5-5 and TRBJ1-2; TRBD1 is a possible D gene (6 bases). CDR3 DNA sequence: TGTGCCAGCAGCTTTACAGGGTCGATCTACACCTTC. Translated, it gives CASSFTGSIYTF.